A single sample is the source of the 24 T cell receptor beta chains below, sequenced in a study of blood T cell repertoires in COVID-19. Some clones are missing from TCRdb's copy, which holds only in-frame ones; the method was immunoSEQ multiplex PCR. The data show 150,000 to 200,000 clones, around 87% seen once. The specimen sequenced was peripheral blood. The receptors come from a man aged 35 to 55 with active or convalescent COVID-19.

The chain carries TRBV11-2 and TRBJ2-7; no clear D gene. Trimming shortened V by 1 base and J by 3 bases, and 4 bases separated the two germline ends. Germline V gene data show CDR1 as SGHAT and CDR2 as FQNNGV. The CDR3 extends over 12 amino acids. In DNA, the CDR3 is TGTGCCAGCAGCTTAGTTATCTACGAGCAGTACTTC. Encoded protein: CASSLVIYEQYF.

The rearrangement uses TRBV21-1 and TRBJ1-1; the table's D call TRBD1 went unverified against the DNA. TRBV21-1 is assigned pseudogene status. The CDR3 is made up of 14 amino acids. In DNA form, the CDR3 reads TGTGCCAGCAGCAATGGCCCTTCGTCGTTGTTTGCTTTCTTT. Its protein product is CASSNGPSSLFAFF.

This sequence joins TRBV4-2 and TRBJ2-3; 7 bases agree with TRBD2. The CDR3 consists of 18 residues. V was clipped by 0 bases and J by 0 bases; unmatched bases: 9. Germline CDR1 reads LGHNA; CDR2 reads YNFKEQ. The CDR3 is CASSQDSLLAASTDTQYF. CDR3 DNA sequence: TGTGCCAGCAGCCAAGATTCCCTTCTAGCGGCTAGCACAGATACGCAGTATTTT.

The chain combines TRBV19 with TRBJ2-5; 7 nucleotides match TRBD1. The CDR3 is 12 residues long. Germline assignment: CDR1 LNHDA and CDR2 SQIVND (reference sequence). V trimming: 10 bases; J trimming: 4 bases; junction bases outside the gene matches: 6. DNA of the CDR3: TGTGCCACCCGGGCAGGGGGAGAGACCCAGTACTTC. Encoded protein: CATRAGGETQYF. The whole variable domain, remainder taken from reference TRBV19 and TRBJ2-5, is DGGITQSPKYLFRKEGQNVTLSCEQNLNHDAMYWYRQDPGQGLRLIYYSQIVNDFQKGDIAEGYSVSREKKESFPLTVTSAQKNPTAFYLCATRAGGETQYFGPGTRLLVL.

CDR3 nucleotide sequence: TGTGCCAGCAGTTCTGACCTATCGGGCGAGCAGTACTTC. Its translation is CASSSDLSGEQYF. The rearrangement links TRBV6-2 or TRBV6-3 to TRBJ2-7, with no clear D. V was clipped by 4 bases and J by 6 bases, with 13 bases between them. This CDR3 comprises 13 residues. CDR1 and CDR2 from the germline V gene are MNHEY and SVGEGT.

The CDR3 DNA sequence: TGTGCCAGCAGCCAGAACACCGGGGAGCTGTTTTTT. It is translated as CASSQNTGELFF. V gene TRBV5-4 combines with J gene TRBJ2-2; no clear D gene. The CDR3 is made up of 12 amino acids. V was trimmed by 4 bases and J by 1 base, leaving 2 bases between them. Germline V gene lookup returns CDR1 SGHNT and CDR2 YYREEE (reference sequence).

The V and J genes are TRBV5-1 and TRBJ2-7; weak D call: TRBD1 (6 bases). V was clipped by 4 bases and J by 2 bases, with 13 bases between them. The CDR3 is 14 residues long. Germline CDR1 reads SGHRS; CDR2 reads YFSETQ. The CDR3: CASSPRDTAYEQYF. The CDR3 DNA reads as TGCGCCAGCAGCCCCCGGGACACCGCCTACGAGCAGTACTTC.

The sample holds one count of this clone. V usage is TRBV27 and J usage is TRBJ1-2; the match to TRBD1 covers 9 bases. Germline CDR1 and CDR2: MNHEY and SMNVEV (reference sequence). CDR3 length: 14 amino acids. The J segment lost 4 bases and the V segment lost 6 bases, leaving 6 bases of the junction unmatched. CDR3 sequence (DNA): TGTGCCAGCAGCTTGAGGACAGGGGCCTATGGCTACACCTTC. Its translation is CASSLRTGAYGYTF.

V and J are TRBV2 and TRBJ2-5, with TRBD1 identical over 8 bases. V lost 8 bases, J lost 5 bases, and 7 bases stayed unmatched. The germline V gene encodes CDR1 SNHLY and CDR2 FYNNEI. The CDR3 covers 13 residues. The CDR3 coding sequence is TGTGCCAGCGAGACAGGGGTGTGGGAGACCCAGTACTTC. Protein: CASETGVWETQYF.

V gene TRBV18 combines with J gene TRBJ1-2; 7 bases map to TRBD1. Germline CDR1 KGHSH, CDR2 LQKENI. CDR3 length: 15 residues. After removal of 2 bases from V and 4 bases from J, the junction contained 7 bases not matched to a gene. The CDR3 DNA follows: TGTGCCAGCTCACCAACGGGACAGTCCTTCTATGGCTACACCTTC. Translating gives CASSPTGQSFYGYTF.

The J gene is TRBJ2-2, the V gene TRBV28, with D perhaps matching TRBD1 (6 bases). Deletions cut 2 bases from V and 1 base from J, with 8 bases between. Germline V gene sequence: CDR1 MDHEN, CDR2 SYDVKM. The CDR3 sequence is 15 residues long. The CDR3 DNA follows: TGTGCCAGCAGTTTAGTGGGACAGAACACCGGGGAGCTGTTTTTT. Encoded protein: CASSLVGQNTGELFF.

This clone occurred once. The chain is built from TRBV12-3 or TRBV12-4 and TRBJ1-2; maybe TRBD1 (5 bases). The V end lost 3 bases, the J end lost 5 bases, and 10 bases lay between the germline ends. This CDR3 is built from 13 residues. The CDR3 protein is CASSLVGEYGYTF. In DNA form, the CDR3 reads TGTGCCAGCAGTTTGGTAGGGGAATATGGCTACACCTTC.

V usage is TRBV7-9 and J usage is TRBJ1-2, with TRBD1 as a possible D gene (5 bases). CDR1 and CDR2 from the germline V gene are SEHNR and FQNEAQ (reference sequence). V shed 1 base and J shed 6 bases, with 18 bases lying between them. The CDR3 consists of 16 residues. CDR3 protein: CASSLGGRGRIHGYTF. The CDR3, as DNA: TGTGCCAGCAGCTTAGGAGGGAGGGGTCGGATTCATGGCTACACCTTC.

This chain connects TRBV10-3 to TRBJ2-7; TRBD1 agrees at 7 bases. The J segment lost 4 bases and the V segment lost 6 bases, leaving 6 bases of the junction unmatched. Germline V gene data show CDR1 as ENHRY and CDR2 as SYGVKD. The CDR3 runs 13 residues. For the CDR3, the DNA is TGTGCCATCAGGGCCGGGACAGAATACGAGCAGTACTTC. This encodes CAIRAGTEYEQYF.

J is TRBJ1-3 and V is TRBV7-9; D gene ambiguous. The CDR3 totals 14 residues. The germline V gene has CDR1 SEHNR and CDR2 FQNEAQ (reference sequence). V lost 5 bases to trimming and J lost 0 bases, with 8 bases between them. CDR3 region: CASSPPSSGNTIYF. CDR3 nucleotides: TGTGCCAGCAGCCCCCCTTCCTCTGGAAACACCATATATTTT.

V and J are TRBV7-2 and TRBJ1-1; 8 positions agree with TRBD1. Germline V gene lookup returns CDR1 SGHTA and CDR2 FQGNSA. The CDR3 loop spans 16 amino acids. V shed 5 bases, J shed 1 base, and the junction held 9 bases outside the gene matches. The CDR3 protein is CASSPRRDRWNTEAFF. Written as DNA, the CDR3 is TGTGCCAGCAGCCCGAGACGGGACAGGTGGAACACTGAAGCTTTCTTT.

This chain joins TRBV19 and TRBJ1-1, with D perhaps matching TRBD1 (6 bases). The germline V gene has CDR1 LNHDA and CDR2 SQIVND (reference sequence). V shed 6 bases and J shed 1 base, with 15 bases lying between them. The length of the CDR3 is 15 residues. CDR3 sequence: CASSQPGGANTEAFF. CDR3 sequence (DNA): TGTGCCAGTAGCCAGCCTGGGGGGGCGAACACTGAAGCTTTCTTT.

This rearrangement joins TRBV24-1 to TRBJ2-2, with D maybe TRBD1 (6 bases). The CDR3 sequence is 16 residues long. Germline assignment: CDR1 KGHDR and CDR2 SFDVKD. Trimming pared 2 bases from V and 4 bases from J, leaving 13 bases between. CDR3: CATSDSTGLGTGELFF. CDR3 nucleotides: TGTGCCACCAGTGATTCCACAGGGTTGGGCACCGGGGAGCTGTTTTTT.

The chain is built from TRBV9 and TRBJ2-1, with 12 bases identical to TRBD2. This CDR3 contains 17 residues. Germline V CDR1 and CDR2: SGDLS, YYNGEE. The V and J ends lost 0 bases and 5 bases, in that order; junction bases with no gene match: 6. CDR3 in DNA: TGTGCCAGCAGCGTAGAGCTAGCGGGGGGGCTGGACAATGAGCAGTTCTTC. Residues: CASSVELAGGLDNEQFF.

V is TRBV3-1 (or the pseudogene TRBV3-2) and J is TRBJ1-1; 9 nucleotides align to TRBD1. CDR1 LGHDT and CDR2 YNNKEL come from the germline V gene (reference sequence). The CDR3 contains 15 residues. After removal of 0 bases from V and 4 bases from J, the junction contained 3 bases not matched to a gene. DNA of the CDR3: TGTGCCAGCAGCCAAGACCGGGACAGGGCCACTGAAGCTTTCTTT. It yields the protein CASSQDRDRATEAFF.

This clone occurred once. This chain links TRBV30 with TRBJ2-7, with D maybe TRBD2 (5 bases). Looked up from germline, CDR1 is GTSNPN and CDR2 is SVGIG (reference sequence). The length of the CDR3 is 11 residues. Trimming stripped 6 bases from V and 7 bases from J, with 13 bases between. The chain's CDR3 is CACQVLGEQYF. CDR3 sequence (DNA): TGTGCCTGCCAGGTACTAGGTGAGCAGTACTTC.

Here the CDR3 DNA reads TGTGCCAGCAGTCCCGGACAGCCAGATTATCAGCCCCAGCATTTT. This sequence encodes CASSPGQPDYQPQHF. This chain uses TRBV7-2 with TRBJ1-5; D is possibly TRBD1 (6 bases). Germline V gene lookup returns CDR1 SGHTA and CDR2 FQGNSA. The CDR3 has 15 residues. The V gene lost 6 bases and the J gene lost 5 bases, with 17 bases spanning the gap. The full variable domain, its missing parts supplied by reference TRBV7-2 and TRBJ1-5, is GAGVSQSPSNKVTEKGKDVELRCDPISGHTALYWYRQSLGQGLEFLIYFQGNSAPDKSGLPSDRFSAERTGGSVSTLTIQRTQQEDSAVYLCASSPGQPDYQPQHFGDGTRLSIL.

CDR3 residues: CSASLAGGHNEQFF. The CDR3 DNA reads TGCAGTGCTAGTCTAGCGGGGGGCCACAATGAGCAGTTCTTC. The V gene is TRBV20-1, the J gene TRBJ2-1; 11 bases match TRBD2. The CDR3 is made up of 14 amino acids. Per the germline V gene, CDR1 is DFQATT and CDR2 is SNEGSKA (reference sequence). V lost 3 bases and J lost 5; bases outside the gene matches: 3.

The chain carries TRBV28 and TRBJ1-2; TRBD1 might be the D (6 bases). The CDR3 consists of 15 residues. The germline V gene has CDR1 MDHEN and CDR2 SYDVKM. The V end was cut by 1 base, the J end by 2 bases, with 11 bases between. The CDR3 bases are TGTGCCAGCAGTTTATCAGGGGCCAGGAACTATGGCTACACCTTC. Translated, it gives CASSLSGARNYGYTF.